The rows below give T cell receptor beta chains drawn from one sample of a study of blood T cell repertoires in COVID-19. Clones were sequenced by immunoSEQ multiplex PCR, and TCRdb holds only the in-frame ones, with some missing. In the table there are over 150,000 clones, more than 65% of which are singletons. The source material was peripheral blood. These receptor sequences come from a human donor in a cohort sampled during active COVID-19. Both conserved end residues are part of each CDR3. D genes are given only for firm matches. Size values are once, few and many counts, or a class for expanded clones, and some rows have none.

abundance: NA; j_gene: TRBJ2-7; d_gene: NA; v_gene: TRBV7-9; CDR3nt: TGTGCCAGCAGCTTTATGCCGGGAGTCTCCGAGCAGTACTTC; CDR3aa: CASSFMPGVSEQYF
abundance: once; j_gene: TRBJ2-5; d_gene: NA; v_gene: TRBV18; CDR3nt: TGTGCCAGCTCCCTTGACTCTGGGGGGTCCGGGGAGACCCAGTACTTC; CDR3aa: CASSLDSGGSGETQYF
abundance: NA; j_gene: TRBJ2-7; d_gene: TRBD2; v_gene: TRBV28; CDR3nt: TGTGCCAGCAGGGGAGCGGGATTCGACTACGAGCAGTACTTC; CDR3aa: CASRGAGFDYEQYF
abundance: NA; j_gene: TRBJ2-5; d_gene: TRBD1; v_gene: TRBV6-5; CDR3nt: TGTGCCAGCGGGACAGACTCTCAAGAGACCCAGTACTTC; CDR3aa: CASGTDSQETQYF
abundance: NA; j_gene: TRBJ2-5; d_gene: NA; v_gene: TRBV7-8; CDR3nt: TGTGCCAGCAGCTTAGCGCGGGGATCGGAGACCCAGTACTTC; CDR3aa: CASSLARGSETQYF
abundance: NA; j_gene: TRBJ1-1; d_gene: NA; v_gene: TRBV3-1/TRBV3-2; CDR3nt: TGTGCCAGCAGCCAACTTCCTCCGAACACTGAAGCTTTCTTT; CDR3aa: CASSQLPPNTEAFF
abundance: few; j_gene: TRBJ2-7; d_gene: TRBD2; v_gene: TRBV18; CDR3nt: TGTGCCAGCTCACCCTCTGCGGGAGCCAGGAACGAGCAGTACTTC; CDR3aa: CASSPSAGARNEQYF
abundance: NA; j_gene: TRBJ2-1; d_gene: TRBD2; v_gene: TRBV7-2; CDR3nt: TGTGCCAGCAGACAGGGCGCACTAGCGGGAGTGGAGGAGCAGTTCTTC; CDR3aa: CASRQGALAGVEEQFF
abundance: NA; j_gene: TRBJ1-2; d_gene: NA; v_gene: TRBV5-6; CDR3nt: TGTGCCAGCAGCTCACAGGGAATTAAGCATGGCTACACCTTC; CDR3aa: CASSSQGIKHGYTF
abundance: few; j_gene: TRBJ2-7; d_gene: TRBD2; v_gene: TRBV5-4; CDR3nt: TGTGCCAGCAGCTTGGTGGCTAGCGGGAGGTACGAGCAGTACTTC; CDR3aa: CASSLVASGRYEQYF
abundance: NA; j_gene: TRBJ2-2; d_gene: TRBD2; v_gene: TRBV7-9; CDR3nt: TGTGCCAGCAGCCGAGAGACTAGCGCCTCAACCGGGGAGCTGTTTTTT; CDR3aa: CASSRETSASTGELFF
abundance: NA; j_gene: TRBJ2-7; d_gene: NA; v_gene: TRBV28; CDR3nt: TGTGCCAGCAGTTTAGGGCAGGCCTACTACGAGCAGTACTTC; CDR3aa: CASSLGQAYYEQYF
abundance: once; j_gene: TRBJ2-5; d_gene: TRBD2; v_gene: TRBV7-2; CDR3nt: TGTGCCAGCAGCTCGATACTAGCGGGAGGTGAGACCCAGTACTTC; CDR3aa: CASSSILAGGETQYF
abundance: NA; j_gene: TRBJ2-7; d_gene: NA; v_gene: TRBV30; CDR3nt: TGTGCCTGGAGACCCTCCCTAGCCTACGAGCAGTACTTC; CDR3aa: CAWRPSLAYEQYF
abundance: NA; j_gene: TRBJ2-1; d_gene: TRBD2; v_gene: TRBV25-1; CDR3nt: TGTGCCAGCAGTGCCACCGGGACTAGCGGGGTAGATGAGCAGTTCTTC; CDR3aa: CASSATGTSGVDEQFF
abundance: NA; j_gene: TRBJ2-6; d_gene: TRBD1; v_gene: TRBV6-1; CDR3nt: TGTGCCAGCAGTGCGGACAGGCTCACCTCTGGGGCCAACGTCCTGACTTTC; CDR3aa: CASSADRLTSGANVLTF